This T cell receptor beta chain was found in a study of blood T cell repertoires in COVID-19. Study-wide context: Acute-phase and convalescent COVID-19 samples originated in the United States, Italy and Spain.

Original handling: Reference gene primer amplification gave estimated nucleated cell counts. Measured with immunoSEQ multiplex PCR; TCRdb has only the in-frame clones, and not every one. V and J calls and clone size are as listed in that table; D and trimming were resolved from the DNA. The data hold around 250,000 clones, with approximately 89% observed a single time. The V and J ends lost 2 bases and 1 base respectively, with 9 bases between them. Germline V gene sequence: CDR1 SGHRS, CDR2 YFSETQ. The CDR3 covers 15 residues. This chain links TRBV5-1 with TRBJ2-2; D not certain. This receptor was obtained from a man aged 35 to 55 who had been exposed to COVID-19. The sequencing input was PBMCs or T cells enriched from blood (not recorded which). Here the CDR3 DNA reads TGCGCCAGCAGCTTCATAACGGGGAACACCGGGGAGCTGTTTTTT. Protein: CASSFITGNTGELFF.